This T cell receptor (beta chain) was profiled in a study of Ad26.COV2.S vaccination and SARS-CoV-2 variants. Across the whole study: Recipients of Ad26.COV2.S got it intramuscularly, once or twice 56 days apart.

The data were produced by immunoSEQ multiplex PCR, yet TCRdb's version contains in-frame clones alone and is incomplete. The sample gives approximately 410,000 clones, around 89% of which show up once; approximately 4% is in the top ten. Indicated treatment: about 20 received Ad26.COV2.S at low or high dose, single or two shots; several received placebo; per-sample allocation not given. Day 63 after the first vaccine or placebo injection was the time point for sampling. This sequence was found in a person aged 18-65 years who received the Ad26.COV2.S COVID-19 vaccine or a placebo. Sequences were derived from peripheral blood, sampled in a trial of Ad26.COV2.S vaccine versus placebo.

The CDR3 DNA reads TGTGCCAGCACCCGAACCGGGCGCTCCGGGGAGCTGTTTTTT. Translating it yields CASTRTGRSGELFF. The V gene is TRBV7-9, the J gene TRBJ2-2; D gene uncertain. The V end was cut by 7 bases, the J end by 6 bases, with 15 bases between. This CDR3 spans 14 amino acids. Germline-derived CDR1 and CDR2 are SEHNR and FQNEAQ (reference sequence). The full variable domain, rest sourced from reference TRBV7-9 and TRBJ2-2, is DTGVSQNPRHKITKRGQNVTFRCDPISEHNRLYWYRQTLGQGPEFLTYFQNEAQLEKSRLLSDRFSAERPKGSFSTLEIQRTEQGDSAMYLCASTRTGRSGELFFGEGSRLTVL.